This TCR beta chain came from a study of human T cells and chemical hapten exposure. On the study more broadly: 0.01% DPC was applied to the upper back in patch tests, which were read at 6 days. Slight differences in pooled library volume were the main source of varying TCR yields across samples.

MiXCR was run by TCRdb on the RACE reads, yielding one entry per CDR3 protein. The sample lists fewer than 80,000 distinct CDR3 sequences, roughly 11% occurring once. Specified time point: patch test 3, about 24 weeks after DPC sensitization. The sample's treatment: therapeutic diphenylcyclopropenone sensitization with weekly scalp DPC. This clonotype appeared many times. Trimming removed 0 bases at V and 6 bases at J, with 15 bases between. CDR1 SGDLS and CDR2 YYNGEE come from the germline V gene. CDR3 size: 15 residues. The material sequenced was whole blood, taken in connection with sensitization to the hapten diphenylcyclopropenone (DPC). The receptor was derived from a woman in her twenties or thirties with alopecia areata. Some clones in this sample may be carry-over from other donors' samples. The rearrangement joins TRBV9 to TRBJ1-1; D gene unclear. CDR3 protein: CASSVDPEGYSEAFF. For the CDR3, the DNA is TGTGCCAGCAGCGTAGATCCCGAAGGGTACTCTGAAGCTTTCTTT.